The 8 T cell receptor beta chains presented below share a single source sample, sequenced in a study of cytomegalovirus exposure and HLA in healthy donors. Primers for the PCR totalled 60 Vbeta and 13 Jbeta. Only in-frame clones appear in the TCRdb table, and some are missing; sequencing was by immunoSEQ multiplex PCR. Of approximately 150,000 clones listed, approximately 84% are singletons. Sequences were obtained from PBMCs. The source of these receptors is a man younger than 30 in good health and CMV-seronegative.

This chain links TRBV27 with TRBJ1-5; possibly TRBD1 for D (5 bases). The CDR3 consists of 13 residues. V lost 5 bases to trimming and J lost 11 bases, with 16 bases between them. CDR1 MNHEY and CDR2 SMNVEV come from the germline V gene (reference sequence). CDR3 sequence: CASSGTGVRAQHF. CDR3 sequence (DNA): TGTGCCAGCAGTGGGACGGGGGTGCGGGCCCAGCATTTT.

The V and J genes are TRBV6-4 and TRBJ2-1; weak D call: TRBD2 (6 bases). The V gene lost 2 bases and the J gene lost 9 bases, with 17 bases spanning the gap. CDR1 and CDR2 from the germline V gene are MRHNA and SNTAGT. The CDR3 has 15 amino acids. Here the CDR3 DNA reads TGTGCCAGCAGTGACGGGGGGTCCTCTTCGATTGAGCAGTTCTTC. It translates to CASSDGGSSSIEQFF.

The V gene is TRBV6-5, the J gene TRBJ1-5; no clear D. CDR1 is MNHEY and CDR2 is SVGAGI in the germline V gene. The V end was cut by 5 bases, the J end by 5 bases, with 10 bases between. This CDR3 has 13 residues. CDR3 nucleotides: TGTGCCAGCAGTCCACAGTTCGATCAGCCCCAGCATTTT. It encodes CASSPQFDQPQHF.

This clone was recorded a few times. V and J are TRBV27 and TRBJ2-2; TRBD1 is a possible D gene (6 bases). Germline V gives CDR1 MNHEY, CDR2 SMNVEV (reference sequence). Trimming shortened V by 5 bases and J by 2 bases, and 9 bases separated the two germline ends. This CDR3 is built from 14 residues. The DNA of the CDR3 is TGTGCCAGCAGTCTACAGGGAAACACCGGGGAGCTGTTTTTT. Residues: CASSLQGNTGELFF.

In this sample, this clone turned up a few times. Other DNA sequences from this sample encode an identical CDR3 as well. The chain has TRBV5-1 and TRBJ2-1; D gene unclear. CDR1 and CDR2 from the germline V gene are SGHRS and YFSETQ. The CDR3 extends over 12 amino acids. The ends were cut back, 0 bases at V and 6 bases at J, with 4 bases in the middle. The CDR3 protein is CASSLAGNEQFF. CDR3 bases: TGCGCCAGCAGCTTGGCCGGCAATGAGCAGTTCTTC. Using reference TRBV5-1 and TRBJ2-1 for the parts outside the CDR3, the full variable domain is KAGVTQTPRYLIKTRGQQVTLSCSPISGHRSVSWYQQTPGQGLQFLFEYFSETQRNKGNFPGRFSGRQFSNSRSEMNVSTLELGDSALYLCASSLAGNEQFFGPGTRLTVL.

This chain uses TRBV13 with TRBJ1-6, with a possible D match to TRBD1 (5 bases). Germline V gene sequence: CDR1 PRHDT, CDR2 FYEKMQ (reference sequence). This CDR3 comprises 16 residues. Trimming shortened V by 7 bases and J by 7 bases, and 20 bases separated the two germline ends. CDR3 nucleotides: TGTGCCAGCACCCAGAGACGGACATTGACCAATTCACCCCTCCACTTT. Translated, it gives CASTQRRTLTNSPLHF.

Written as DNA, the CDR3 is TGTGCCAGCAGTCAGGGCCGGAACACTGAAGCTTTCTTT. Translated, it gives CASSQGRNTEAFF. This chain joins TRBV6-5 and TRBJ1-1; D may be TRBD1 (5 bases). The CDR3 length is 13 residues. The V end lost 5 bases, the J end lost 1 base, and 8 bases lay between the germline ends. The germline CDR1 and CDR2 sequences are MNHEY and SVGAGI.

The chain couples TRBV27 to TRBJ1-6, with D hard to call. Germline assignment: CDR1 MNHEY and CDR2 SMNVEV (reference sequence). V was cut by 5 bases and J by 3 bases, with 17 bases left in between. The CDR3 is 17 amino acids. CDR3 bases: TGTGCCAGCAGTACCGACTACCAAGGAGGCTATAATTCACCCCTCCACTTT. It yields the protein CASSTDYQGGYNSPLHF.